This T cell receptor (beta chain) was sequenced in a study of regulatory T cells in long-lasting Graves disease. CDR3 regions were amplified by Arm-PCR using iRepertoire HTBI primers to build TCR beta libraries. TCRdb reprocessed the multiplex PCR reads with MiXCR, giving one entry per CDR3 protein. The sample yields approximately 290,000 distinct CDR3 sequences, 22% seen once. This clonotype was counted ten times or more. The time point was: persistent/refractory GD, antithyroid drugs over 5 years with positive TRAb. RNA from PBMCs was the source of the TCR library. The receptor's source is a female donor with Graves disease. Sequences were derived from peripheral blood mononuclear cells (PBMCs), sampled when the disease was refractory, from a patient treated with antithyroid drugs.

The CDR3 DNA follows: TGTGCCAGCAGCCTCGACGGGGGCGGAGAGACCCAGTACTTC. Its translation: CASSLDGGGETQYF. The chain links TRBV5-4 to TRBJ2-5; D could derive from TRBD1 or TRBD2 (6 bases each). Trimming shortened V by 4 bases and J by 4 bases, and 14 bases separated the two germline ends. The CDR3 is 14 residues long. Germline CDR1 and CDR2: SGHNT and YYREEE (reference sequence).